This T cell receptor beta chain appears in the sequencing data of a study of blood T cell repertoires in COVID-19. Study-wide background: Sources were T cells, B-cell-depleted T cells, or PBMCs; the material itself was cDNA or gDNA.

Original methodology: Scientists estimated how many nucleated cells there were by amplifying reference gene primers. The protocol was immunoSEQ multiplex PCR, while the TCRdb copy is restricted to in-frame clones and leaves out a portion. V and J calls and clone size come straight from that table; D and trimming were deduced from the DNA. The sample holds 200,000 to 250,000 clones, roughly 90% seen once. The CDR3 sequence is 12 residues long. The V gene lost 0 bases and the J gene lost 4 bases, with 5 bases spanning the gap. CDR1 and CDR2 from the germline V gene are SGHDT and YYEEEE. The rearrangement joins TRBV5-6 to TRBJ2-7; D gene uncertain. This clonotype originated in a woman in her 30s who had recovered from COVID-19. Specimen: PBMCs or T cells enriched from blood (not recorded which). The CDR3 loop reads CASSLAEYEQYF. The CDR3 DNA reads as TGTGCCAGCAGCTTGGCCGAGTACGAGCAGTACTTC. The variable domain in full, completed from reference TRBV5-6 and TRBJ2-7, reads DAGVTQSPTHLIKTRGQQVTLRCSPKSGHDTVSWYQQALGQGPQFIFQYYEEEERQRGNFPDRFSGHQFPNYSSELNVNALLLGDSALYLCASSLAEYEQYFGPGTRLTVT.